This is a list of T cell receptor beta chains from one sample in a study of neurological immune-mediated disorders. TCRdb itself ran the 5' RACE reads through MiXCR, one entry per CDR3 protein. The repertoire consists of roughly 36,000 distinct CDR3 sequences, with 3% to 3.5% occurring once and the leading ten covering about 7.8%. The sample consisted of PBMCs. The receptors shown here come from a woman aged 60-70 years with multiple sclerosis. Each CDR3 is given with its conserved first and last residue. The D gene is left open where the match is weak. Expanded clones get a size class; other rows say once, few or many, or leave the size out.

j_call | d_call | clone_size | v_call | cdr3_aa | cdr3_nt
TRBJ2-7 | NA | NA | TRBV5-1 | CASSLTATYEQYF | TGCGCCAGCAGCTTGACAGCAACCTACGAGCAGTACTTC
TRBJ1-6 | NA | many | TRBV20-1 | CSARNIGGIWDSPLHF | TGCAGTGCTAGAAATATAGGCGGGATATGGGATTCACCCCTCCACTTT
TRBJ2-7 | NA | many | TRBV10-3 | CATHGPGYEQYF | TGTGCCACCCACGGGCCCGGCTACGAGCAGTACTTC
TRBJ1-5 | TRBD1 | many | TRBV2 | CASRMTGDQPQHF | TGTGCCAGCAGAATGACAGGGGATCAGCCCCAGCATTTT
TRBJ1-1 | NA | many | TRBV15 | CATSRRTVNTEAFF | TGTGCCACCAGCAGAAGGACAGTGAACACTGAAGCTTTCTTT
TRBJ2-7 | TRBD1 | many | TRBV7-2 | CASSRDRGDYEQYF | TGTGCCAGCAGCCGTGACAGGGGGGACTACGAGCAGTACTTC
TRBJ1-1 | NA | many | TRBV7-9 | CASSLVSLGTLNTEAFF | TGTGCCAGCAGCTTAGTTTCCTTGGGGACCTTGAACACTGAAGCTTTCTTT
TRBJ1-2 | NA | few | TRBV30 | CAWSATEGFGYTF | TGTGCCTGGAGTGCTACAGAAGGGTTTGGCTACACCTTC
TRBJ2-3 | NA | many | TRBV29-1 | CSVPGLMVTDTQYF | TGCAGCGTCCCAGGGTTAATGGTGACAGATACGCAGTATTTT
TRBJ2-3 | TRBD2 | many | TRBV2 | CASTQGGGGADTQYF | TGTGCCAGCACCCAGGGCGGGGGTGGTGCAGATACGCAGTATTTT
TRBJ1-1 | TRBD1 | many | TRBV5-1 | CASSHRDRANTEAFF | TGCGCCAGCAGCCACCGGGACAGGGCGAACACTGAAGCTTTCTTT
TRBJ2-5 | TRBD2 | many | TRBV9 | CASSERGTSGKETQYF | TGTGCCAGCAGCGAGAGGGGGACTAGCGGCAAAGAGACCCAGTACTTC
TRBJ1-2 | TRBD1 | many | TRBV5-1 | CASTTGQTNSNYGYTF | TGCGCCAGCACCACGGGACAGACGAACTCAAACTATGGCTACACCTTC
TRBJ2-5 | NA | NA | TRBV7-9 | CASSQTGSGDQENQYF | TGTGCCAGCAGCCAAACCGGATCAGGTGACCAAGAGAACCAGTACTTC
TRBJ2-7 | NA | few | TRBV11-2 | CASRPGTSPSGEQYF | TGTGCCAGCAGACCAGGGACCTCACCATCTGGGGAGCAGTACTTC
TRBJ2-2 | TRBD1 | many | TRBV7-2 | CASSRQGAGELFF | TGTGCCAGCAGCCGACAGGGGGCCGGGGAGCTGTTTTTT
TRBJ2-3 | NA | many | TRBV7-8 | CASSLGEKVDTQYF | TGTGCCAGCAGCCTTGGGGAAAAGGTGGATACGCAGTATTTT
TRBJ1-3 | NA | many | TRBV5-1 | CASSLNGFASGNTIYF | TGCGCCAGCAGCTTGAACGGCTTCGCCTCTGGAAACACCATATATTTT
TRBJ1-1 | NA | many | TRBV5-1 | CASSLLGGVNTEAFF | TGCGCCAGCAGCTTGCTTGGGGGCGTGAACACTGAAGCTTTCTTT
TRBJ2-3 | NA | many | TRBV7-9 | CASSLAEGSTDTQYF | TGTGCCAGCAGCTTAGCGGAGGGTAGCACAGATACGCAGTATTTT
TRBJ2-1 | TRBD2 | many | TRBV5-1 | CASSFSGPNEQFF | TGCGCCAGCAGCTTTAGCGGGCCAAATGAGCAGTTCTTC
TRBJ2-1 | TRBD1 | many | TRBV5-1 | CASSPGQVYNEQFF | TGCGCCAGCAGCCCGGGACAGGTCTACAATGAGCAGTTCTTC
TRBJ2-5 | NA | many | TRBV29-1 | CSGRRTANQETQYF | TGCAGCGGGCGAAGGACAGCCAACCAAGAGACCCAGTACTTC
TRBJ1-6 | TRBD1 | many | TRBV14 | CASSPQGANSPLHF | TGTGCCAGCAGCCCGCAGGGGGCGAATTCACCCCTCCACTTT
TRBJ1-2 | NA | medium-sized | TRBV7-9 | CASSFTELYGYTF | TGTGCCAGCAGCTTTACCGAGCTCTATGGCTACACCTTC
TRBJ1-1 | NA | many | TRBV7-2 | CASSPKSGFNTEAFF | TGTGCCAGCAGTCCAAAATCGGGGTTTAACACTGAAGCTTTCTTT